This T cell receptor (beta chain) was profiled in a study of control samples from healthy donors and cancer patients. Profiling relied on immunoSEQ multiplex PCR, and the TCRdb table lists in-frame clones only, not all of them. The sample has roughly 130,000 clones; about 95% are singletons. The CDR3 sequence is 13 residues long. The germline CDR1 and CDR2 sequences are KGHSH and LQKENI. J was trimmed by 5 bases and V by 7 bases; bases with no gene match: 2. The receptor's source is a man aged 30-40 years in good health. The chain is built from TRBV18 and TRBJ1-4; 9 bases map to TRBD1. The sample taken for sequencing was blood. The CDR3 nucleotides are TGTGCCAGCTTGGGACAGGGAAATGAAAAACTGTTTTTT. Translation gives CASLGQGNEKLFF.